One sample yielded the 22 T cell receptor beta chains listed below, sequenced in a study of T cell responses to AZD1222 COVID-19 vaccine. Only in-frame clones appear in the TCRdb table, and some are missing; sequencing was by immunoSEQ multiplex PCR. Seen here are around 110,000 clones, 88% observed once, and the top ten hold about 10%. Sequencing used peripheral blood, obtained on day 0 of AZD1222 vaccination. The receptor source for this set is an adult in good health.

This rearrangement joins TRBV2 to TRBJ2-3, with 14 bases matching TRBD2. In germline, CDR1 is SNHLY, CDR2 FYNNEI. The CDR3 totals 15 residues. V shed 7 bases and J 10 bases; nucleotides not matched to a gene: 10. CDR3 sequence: CASTGLAGGPSPQYF. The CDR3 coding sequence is TGTGCCAGCACCGGACTAGCGGGAGGTCCGTCCCCGCAGTATTTT.

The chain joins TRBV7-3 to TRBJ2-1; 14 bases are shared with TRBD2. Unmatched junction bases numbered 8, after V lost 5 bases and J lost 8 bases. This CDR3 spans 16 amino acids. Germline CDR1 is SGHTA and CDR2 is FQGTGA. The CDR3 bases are TGTGCCAGCAGCCTTATGGGACTAGCGGGGGCCCATGAGCAGTTCTTC. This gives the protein CASSLMGLAGAHEQFF.

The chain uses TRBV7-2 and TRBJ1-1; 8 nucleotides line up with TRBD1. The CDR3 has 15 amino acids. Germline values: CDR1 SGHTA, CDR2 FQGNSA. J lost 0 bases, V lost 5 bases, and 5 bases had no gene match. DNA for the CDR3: TGTGCCAGCAGCCCCCGGACAGGGCTGAACACTGAAGCTTTCTTT. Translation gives CASSPRTGLNTEAFF. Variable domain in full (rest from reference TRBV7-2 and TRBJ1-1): GAGVSQSPSNKVTEKGKDVELRCDPISGHTALYWYRQSLGQGLEFLIYFQGNSAPDKSGLPSDRFSAERTGGSVSTLTIQRTQQEDSAVYLCASSPRTGLNTEAFFGQGTRLTVV.

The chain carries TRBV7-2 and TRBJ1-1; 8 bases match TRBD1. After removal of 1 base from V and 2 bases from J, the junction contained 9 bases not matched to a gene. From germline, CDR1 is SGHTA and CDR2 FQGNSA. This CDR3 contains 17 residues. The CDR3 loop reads CASSLGGRGTGNTEAFF. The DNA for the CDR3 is TGTGCCAGCAGCTTAGGGGGCCGCGGGACAGGTAACACTGAAGCTTTCTTT.

CDR3 sequence reads: CASSPASNYEQYF. Here the CDR3 DNA reads TGTGCCAGCTCACCCGCTTCCAACTACGAGCAGTACTTC. The chain couples TRBV18 to TRBJ2-7; D ambiguous. This CDR3 is built from 13 residues. V shed 3 bases and J shed 3 bases, with 9 bases lying between them. CDR1 is KGHSH, CDR2 LQKENI, per germline.

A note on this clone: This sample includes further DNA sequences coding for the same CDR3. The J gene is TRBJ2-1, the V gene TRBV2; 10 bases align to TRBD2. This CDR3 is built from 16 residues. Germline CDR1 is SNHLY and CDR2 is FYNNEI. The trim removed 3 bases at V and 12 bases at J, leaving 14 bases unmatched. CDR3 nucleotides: TGTGCCAGCAGTGAGGTGGCTAGCGGGAGAGACCTCGGGCAGTTCTTC. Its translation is CASSEVASGRDLGQFF.

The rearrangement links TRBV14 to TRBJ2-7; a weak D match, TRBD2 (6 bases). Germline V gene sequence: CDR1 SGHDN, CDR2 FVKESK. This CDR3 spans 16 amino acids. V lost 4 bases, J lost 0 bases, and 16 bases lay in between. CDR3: CASSRMWGEVSYEQYF. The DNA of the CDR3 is TGTGCCAGCAGCCGCATGTGGGGGGAAGTCTCCTACGAGCAGTACTTC.

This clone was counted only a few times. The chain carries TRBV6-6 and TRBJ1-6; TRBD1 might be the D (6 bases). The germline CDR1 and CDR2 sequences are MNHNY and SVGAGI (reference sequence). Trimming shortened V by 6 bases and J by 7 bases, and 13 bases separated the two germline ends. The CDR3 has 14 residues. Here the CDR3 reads CASRQAGENSPLHF. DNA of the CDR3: TGTGCCAGCAGACAGGCAGGGGAGAATTCACCCCTCCACTTT.

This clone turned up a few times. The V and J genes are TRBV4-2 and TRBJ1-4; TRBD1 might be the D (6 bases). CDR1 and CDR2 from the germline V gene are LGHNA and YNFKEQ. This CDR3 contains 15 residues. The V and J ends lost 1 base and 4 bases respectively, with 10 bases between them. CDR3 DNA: TGTGCCAGCAGCCAAGGGTCAGGGGATAATGAAAAACTGTTTTTT. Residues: CASSQGSGDNEKLFF.

CDR3 protein: CASSVGTANTEAFF. The CDR3 DNA is TGTGCCAGCAGCGTGGGGACAGCTAACACTGAAGCTTTCTTT. The V and J genes are TRBV9 and TRBJ1-1; TRBD1 matches 7 bases. Looked up from germline, CDR1 is SGDLS and CDR2 is YYNGEE. Losses at the gene ends were 2 bases for V and 2 bases for J; bases not matched to a gene: 3. The CDR3 covers 14 residues.

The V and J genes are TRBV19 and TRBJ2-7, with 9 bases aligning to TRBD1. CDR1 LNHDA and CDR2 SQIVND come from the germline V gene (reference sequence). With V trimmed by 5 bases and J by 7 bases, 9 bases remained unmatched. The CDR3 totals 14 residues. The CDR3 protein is CASSAWDRVGEQYF. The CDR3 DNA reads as TGTGCCAGTAGTGCATGGGACAGGGTCGGGGAGCAGTACTTC. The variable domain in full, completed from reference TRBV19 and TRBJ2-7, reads DGGITQSPKYLFRKEGQNVTLSCEQNLNHDAMYWYRQDPGQGLRLIYYSQIVNDFQKGDIAEGYSVSREKKESFPLTVTSAQKNPTAFYLCASSAWDRVGEQYFGPGTRLTVT.

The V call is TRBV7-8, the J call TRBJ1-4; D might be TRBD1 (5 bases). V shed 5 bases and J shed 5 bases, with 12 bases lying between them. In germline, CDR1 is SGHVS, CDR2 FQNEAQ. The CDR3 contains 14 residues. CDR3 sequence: CASSLLGGNEKLFF. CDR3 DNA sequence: TGTGCCAGCAGCCTCCTGGGGGGGAATGAAAAACTGTTTTTT.

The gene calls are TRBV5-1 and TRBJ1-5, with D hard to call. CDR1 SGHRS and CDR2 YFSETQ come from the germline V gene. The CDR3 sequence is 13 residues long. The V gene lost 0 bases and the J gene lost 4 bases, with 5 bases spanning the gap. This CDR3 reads CASSLALNQPQHF. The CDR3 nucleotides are TGCGCCAGCAGCTTGGCCCTAAATCAGCCCCAGCATTTT.

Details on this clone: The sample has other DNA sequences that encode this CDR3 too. CDR3 region: CASSRQGNQPQHF. CDR3 coding DNA: TGTGCCAGTAGCCGACAGGGCAATCAGCCCCAGCATTTT. The chain joins TRBV19 to TRBJ1-5, with TRBD1 as a possible D gene (6 bases). The CDR3 covers 13 residues. Deletions cut 6 bases from V and 2 bases from J, with 8 bases between. Germline CDR1 LNHDA, CDR2 SQIVND (reference sequence).

In DNA, the CDR3 is TGTGCCACCAGTGGATTTGGTAGGGCGGGTGGCAGCGGGGAGCTGTTTTTT. Amino acids: CATSGFGRAGGSGELFF. The rearrangement joins TRBV24-1 to TRBJ2-2; perhaps TRBD2 as D (5 bases). Germline lookup yields CDR1 KGHDR and CDR2 SFDVKD. V gave up 5 bases and J gave up 7 bases, with 22 bases separating them. There are 17 residues in the CDR3.

The CDR3 loop is CSVEAGLGEKLFF. In DNA form, the CDR3 reads TGCAGCGTTGAAGCCGGGTTGGGTGAAAAACTGTTTTTT. This chain connects TRBV29-1 to TRBJ1-4; D unresolved. The V and J ends lost 1 base and 7 bases respectively, with 10 bases between them. Germline CDR1 is SQVTM and CDR2 is ANQGSEA. The CDR3 totals 13 residues.

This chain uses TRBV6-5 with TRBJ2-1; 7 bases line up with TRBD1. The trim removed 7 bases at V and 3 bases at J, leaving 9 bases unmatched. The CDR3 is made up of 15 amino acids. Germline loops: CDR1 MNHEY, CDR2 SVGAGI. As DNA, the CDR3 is TGTGCCAGCAAGCCAACAGGGGTTAACTACAATGAGCAGTTCTTC. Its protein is CASKPTGVNYNEQFF.

Here the CDR3 DNA reads TGCGCCAGCAGCCAGTTAGGTTCCAATGAAAAACTGTTTTTT. Translated, it gives CASSQLGSNEKLFF. The chain combines TRBV4-1 with TRBJ1-4; D remains unclear. Per germline, CDR1 MGHRA and CDR2 YSYEKL. V was pared by 3 bases and J by 5 bases, with 10 bases between. This CDR3 has 14 amino acids.

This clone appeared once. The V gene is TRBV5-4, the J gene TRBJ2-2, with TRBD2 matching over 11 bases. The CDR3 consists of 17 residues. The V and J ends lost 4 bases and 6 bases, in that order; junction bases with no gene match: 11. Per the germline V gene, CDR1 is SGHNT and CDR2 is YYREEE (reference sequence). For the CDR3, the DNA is TGTGCCAGCAGCCTGCCTCCTAGCGGGGGGCCTTCCGGGGAGCTGTTTTTT. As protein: CASSLPPSGGPSGELFF.

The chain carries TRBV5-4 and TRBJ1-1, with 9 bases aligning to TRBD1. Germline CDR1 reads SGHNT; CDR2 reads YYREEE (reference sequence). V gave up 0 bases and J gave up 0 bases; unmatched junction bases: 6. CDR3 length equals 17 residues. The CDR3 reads CASSLGGTGKMNTEAFF. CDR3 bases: TGTGCCAGCAGCTTGGGTGGGACAGGGAAGATGAACACTGAAGCTTTCTTT.

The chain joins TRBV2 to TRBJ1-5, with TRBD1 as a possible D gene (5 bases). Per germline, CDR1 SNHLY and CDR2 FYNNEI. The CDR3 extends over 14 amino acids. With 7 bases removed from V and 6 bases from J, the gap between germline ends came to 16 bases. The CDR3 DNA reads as TGTGCCAGCACTTCATCAGGGTTCGGTCAGCCCCAGCATTTT. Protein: CASTSSGFGQPQHF.

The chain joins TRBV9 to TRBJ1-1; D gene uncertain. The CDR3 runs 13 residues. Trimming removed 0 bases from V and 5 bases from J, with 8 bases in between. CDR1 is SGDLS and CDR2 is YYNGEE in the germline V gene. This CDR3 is CASSVEIGTEAFF. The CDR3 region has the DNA TGTGCCAGCAGCGTAGAAATCGGTACTGAAGCTTTCTTT.